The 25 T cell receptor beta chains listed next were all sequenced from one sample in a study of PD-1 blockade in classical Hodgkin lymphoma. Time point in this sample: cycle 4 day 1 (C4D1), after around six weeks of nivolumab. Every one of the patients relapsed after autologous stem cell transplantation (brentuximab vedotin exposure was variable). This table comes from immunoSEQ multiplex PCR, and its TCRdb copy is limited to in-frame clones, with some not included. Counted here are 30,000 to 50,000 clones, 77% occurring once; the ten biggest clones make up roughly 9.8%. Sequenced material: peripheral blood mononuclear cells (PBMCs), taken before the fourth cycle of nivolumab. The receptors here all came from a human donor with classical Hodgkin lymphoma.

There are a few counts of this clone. DNA of the CDR3: TGTGCCAGCAGCCGACAGAATAATTCACCCCTCCACTTT. This sequence encodes CASSRQNNSPLHF. The chain is built from TRBV7-3 and TRBJ1-6; TRBD1 might be the D (5 bases). Trimming cost V 5 bases and J 5 bases, with 7 bases left between them. Germline V lookup: CDR1 SGHTA, CDR2 FQGTGA. This CDR3 has 13 amino acids. Filled out from reference TRBV7-3 and TRBJ1-6, the complete variable domain reads GAGVSQTPSNKVTEKGKYVELRCDPISGHTALYWYRQSLGQGPEFLIYFQGTGAADDSGLPNDRFFAVRPEGSVSTLKIQRTERGDSAVYLCASSRQNNSPLHFGNGTRLTVT.

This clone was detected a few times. The CDR3, as DNA: TGTGCCAGCAGCCCGGCGAGGGTCCTGATGAACACTGAAGCTTTCTTT. Translated: CASSPARVLMNTEAFF. The V gene is TRBV5-6, the J gene TRBJ1-1; D gene uncertain. Germline assignment: CDR1 SGHDT and CDR2 YYEEEE. The CDR3 runs to 16 residues. V was pared by 4 bases and J by 0 bases, with 16 bases between. The complete variable domain, with remaining parts taken from reference TRBV5-6 and TRBJ1-1, reads DAGVTQSPTHLIKTRGQQVTLRCSPKSGHDTVSWYQQALGQGPQFIFQYYEEEERQRGNFPDRFSGHQFPNYSSELNVNALLLGDSALYLCASSPARVLMNTEAFFGQGTRLTVV.

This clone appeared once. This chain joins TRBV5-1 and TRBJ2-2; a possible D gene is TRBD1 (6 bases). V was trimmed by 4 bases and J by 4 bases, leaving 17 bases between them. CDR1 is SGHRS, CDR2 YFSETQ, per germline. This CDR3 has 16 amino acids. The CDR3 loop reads CASSDLQGGLTGELFF. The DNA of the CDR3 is TGCGCCAGCAGCGACCTACAAGGGGGTCTCACCGGGGAGCTGTTTTTT. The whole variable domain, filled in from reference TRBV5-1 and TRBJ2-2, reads KAGVTQTPRYLIKTRGQQVTLSCSPISGHRSVSWYQQTPGQGLQFLFEYFSETQRNKGNFPGRFSGRQFSNSRSEMNVSTLELGDSALYLCASSDLQGGLTGELFFGEGSRLTVL.

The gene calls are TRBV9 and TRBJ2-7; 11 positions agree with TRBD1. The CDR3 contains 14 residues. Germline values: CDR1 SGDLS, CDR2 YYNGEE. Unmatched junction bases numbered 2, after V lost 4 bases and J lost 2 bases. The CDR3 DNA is TGTGCCAGCAGCAGGGGACAGGGGGCCTACGAGCAGTACTTC. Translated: CASSRGQGAYEQYF. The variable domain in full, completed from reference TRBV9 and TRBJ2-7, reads DSGVTQTPKHLITATGQRVTLRCSPRSGDLSVYWYQQSLDQGLQFLIQYYNGEERAKGNILERFSAQQFPDLHSELNLSSLELGDSALYFCASSRGQGAYEQYFGPGTRLTVT.

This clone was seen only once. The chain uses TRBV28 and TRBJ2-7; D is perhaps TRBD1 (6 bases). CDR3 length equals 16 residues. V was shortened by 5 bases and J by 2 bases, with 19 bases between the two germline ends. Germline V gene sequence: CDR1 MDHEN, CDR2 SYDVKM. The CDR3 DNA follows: TGTGCCAGCAGTCCTTCGACCAGGGGCTTCCCCTACGAGCAGTACTTC. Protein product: CASSPSTRGFPYEQYF.

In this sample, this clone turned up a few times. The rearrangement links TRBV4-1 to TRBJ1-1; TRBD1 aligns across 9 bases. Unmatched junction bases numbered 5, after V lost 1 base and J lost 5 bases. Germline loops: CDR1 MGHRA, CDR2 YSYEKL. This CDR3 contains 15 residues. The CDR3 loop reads CASSQAYRGRTEAFF. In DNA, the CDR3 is TGCGCCAGCAGCCAAGCATACAGGGGGCGGACTGAAGCTTTCTTT.

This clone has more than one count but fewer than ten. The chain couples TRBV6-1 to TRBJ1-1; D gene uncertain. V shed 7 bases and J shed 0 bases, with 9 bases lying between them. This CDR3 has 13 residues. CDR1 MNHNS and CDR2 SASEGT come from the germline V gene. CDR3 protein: CASTIQLNTEAFF. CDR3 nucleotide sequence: TGTGCCAGCACAATCCAGCTGAACACTGAAGCTTTCTTT.

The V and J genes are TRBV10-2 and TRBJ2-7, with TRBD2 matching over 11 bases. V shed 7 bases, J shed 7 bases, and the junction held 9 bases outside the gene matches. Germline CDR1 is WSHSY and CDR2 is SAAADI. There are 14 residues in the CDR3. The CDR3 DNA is TGCGCCAGCACGATAGCGGGGGGGGTCATGGAGCAGTACTTC. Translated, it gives CASTIAGGVMEQYF.

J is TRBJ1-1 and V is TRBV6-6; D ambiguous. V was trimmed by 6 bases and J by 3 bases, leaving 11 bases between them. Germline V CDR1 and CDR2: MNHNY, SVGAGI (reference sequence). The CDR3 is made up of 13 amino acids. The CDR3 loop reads CASRPRRDTEAFF. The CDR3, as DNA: TGTGCCAGCAGACCCCGCCGGGACACTGAAGCTTTCTTT.

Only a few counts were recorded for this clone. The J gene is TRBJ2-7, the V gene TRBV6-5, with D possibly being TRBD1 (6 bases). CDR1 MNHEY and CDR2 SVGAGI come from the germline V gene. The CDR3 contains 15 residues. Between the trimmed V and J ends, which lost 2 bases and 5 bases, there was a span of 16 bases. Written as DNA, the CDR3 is TGTGCCAGCAGTTACGGGACATGGGCCCCTGACGAGCAGTACTTC. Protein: CASSYGTWAPDEQYF.

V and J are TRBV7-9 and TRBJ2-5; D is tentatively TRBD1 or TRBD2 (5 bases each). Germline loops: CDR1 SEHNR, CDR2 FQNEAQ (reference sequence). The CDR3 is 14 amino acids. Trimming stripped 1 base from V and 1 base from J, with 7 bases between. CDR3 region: CASSLGGFQETQYF. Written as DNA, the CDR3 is TGTGCCAGCAGCTTAGGGGGGTTCCAAGAGACCCAGTACTTC.

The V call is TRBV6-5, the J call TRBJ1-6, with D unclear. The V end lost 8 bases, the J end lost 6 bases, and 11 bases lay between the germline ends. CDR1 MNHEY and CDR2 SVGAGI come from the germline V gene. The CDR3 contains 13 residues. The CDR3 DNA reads TGTGCCAGCCGAGGCCTGACTAATTCACCCCTCCACTTT. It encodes CASRGLTNSPLHF.

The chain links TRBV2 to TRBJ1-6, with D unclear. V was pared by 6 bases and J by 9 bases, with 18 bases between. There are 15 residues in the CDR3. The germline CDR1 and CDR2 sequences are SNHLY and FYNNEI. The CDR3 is CASREQTNPSSPLHF. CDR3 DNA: TGTGCCAGCAGAGAACAGACAAACCCGAGTTCACCCCTCCACTTT. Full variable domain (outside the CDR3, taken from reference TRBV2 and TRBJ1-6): EPEVTQTPSHQVTQMGQEVILRCVPISNHLYFYWYRQILGQKVEFLVSFYNNEISEKSEIFDDQFSVERPDGSNFTLKIRSTKLEDSAMYFCASREQTNPSSPLHFGNGTRLTVT.

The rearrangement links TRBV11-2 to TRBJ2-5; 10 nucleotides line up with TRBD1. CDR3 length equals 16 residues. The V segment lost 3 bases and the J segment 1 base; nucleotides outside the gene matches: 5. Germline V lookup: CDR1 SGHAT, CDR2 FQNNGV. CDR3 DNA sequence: TGTGCCAGCAGCTTCGGGACAGGGGCTAGCCAAGAGACCCAGTACTTC. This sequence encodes CASSFGTGASQETQYF.

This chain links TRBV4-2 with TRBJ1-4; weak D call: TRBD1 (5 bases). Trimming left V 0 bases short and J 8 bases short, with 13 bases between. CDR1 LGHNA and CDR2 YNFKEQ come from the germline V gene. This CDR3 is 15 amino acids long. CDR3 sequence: CASSQDGRVLEKLFF. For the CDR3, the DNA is TGTGCCAGCAGCCAAGACGGCAGGGTATTAGAAAAACTGTTTTTT.

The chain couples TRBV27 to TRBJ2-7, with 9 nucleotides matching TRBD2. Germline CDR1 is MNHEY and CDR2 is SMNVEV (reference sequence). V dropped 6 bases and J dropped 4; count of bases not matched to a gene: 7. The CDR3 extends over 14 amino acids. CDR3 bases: TGTGCCAGCAGGAATAGCGGGGGTAGTTACGAGCAGTACTTC. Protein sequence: CASRNSGGSYEQYF.

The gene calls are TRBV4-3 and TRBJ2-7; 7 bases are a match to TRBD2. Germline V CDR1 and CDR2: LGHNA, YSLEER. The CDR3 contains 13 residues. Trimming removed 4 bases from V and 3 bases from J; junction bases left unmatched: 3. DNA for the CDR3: TGCGCCAGCAGCCCCAGGGAGGGCTACGAGCAGTACTTC. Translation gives CASSPREGYEQYF.

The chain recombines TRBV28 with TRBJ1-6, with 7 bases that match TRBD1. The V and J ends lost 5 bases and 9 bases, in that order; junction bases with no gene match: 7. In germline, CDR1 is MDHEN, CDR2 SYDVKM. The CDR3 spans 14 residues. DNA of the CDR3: TGTGCCAGCAGTATAACAGGGGTGGGTTCACCCCTCCACTTT. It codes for CASSITGVGSPLHF.

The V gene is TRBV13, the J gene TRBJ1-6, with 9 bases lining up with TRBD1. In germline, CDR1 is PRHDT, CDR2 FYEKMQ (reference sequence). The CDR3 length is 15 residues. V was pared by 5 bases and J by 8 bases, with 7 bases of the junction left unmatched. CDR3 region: CASSASDRGDSPLHF. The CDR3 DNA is TGTGCCAGCAGCGCGTCAGACAGGGGGGATTCACCCCTCCACTTT.

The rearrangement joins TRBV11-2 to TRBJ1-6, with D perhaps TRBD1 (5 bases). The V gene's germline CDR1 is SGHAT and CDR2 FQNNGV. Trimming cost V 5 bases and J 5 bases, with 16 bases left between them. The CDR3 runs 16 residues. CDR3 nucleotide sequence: TGTGCCAGCAGCCCCAGGGCCAGCCGGAATAATTCACCCCTCCACTTT. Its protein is CASSPRASRNNSPLHF.

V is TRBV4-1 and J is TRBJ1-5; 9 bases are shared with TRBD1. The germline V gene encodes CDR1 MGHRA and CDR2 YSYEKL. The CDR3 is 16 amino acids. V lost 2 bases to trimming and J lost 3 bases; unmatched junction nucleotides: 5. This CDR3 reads CASSQLQGANNQPQHF. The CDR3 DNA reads TGCGCCAGCAGCCAACTACAGGGGGCGAACAATCAGCCCCAGCATTTT.

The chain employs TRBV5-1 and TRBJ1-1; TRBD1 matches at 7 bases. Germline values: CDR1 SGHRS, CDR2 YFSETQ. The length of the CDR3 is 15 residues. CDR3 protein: CAPAVRQGVNTEAFF. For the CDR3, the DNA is TGCGCTCCAGCGGTCCGGCAGGGGGTGAACACTGAAGCTTTCTTT.

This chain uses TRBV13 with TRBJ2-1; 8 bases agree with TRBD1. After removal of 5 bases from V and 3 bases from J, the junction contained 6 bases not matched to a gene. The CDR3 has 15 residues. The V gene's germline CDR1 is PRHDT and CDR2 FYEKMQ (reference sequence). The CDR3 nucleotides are TGTGCCAGCAGCCACGGGACAGGAAGCTACAATGAGCAGTTCTTC. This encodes CASSHGTGSYNEQFF.

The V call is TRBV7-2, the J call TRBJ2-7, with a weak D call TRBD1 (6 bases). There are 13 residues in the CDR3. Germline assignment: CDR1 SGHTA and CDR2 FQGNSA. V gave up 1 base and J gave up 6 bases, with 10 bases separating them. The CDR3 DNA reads TGTGCCAGCAGCTTAGTAGCAGGGGCCGAGCAGTACTTC. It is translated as CASSLVAGAEQYF.

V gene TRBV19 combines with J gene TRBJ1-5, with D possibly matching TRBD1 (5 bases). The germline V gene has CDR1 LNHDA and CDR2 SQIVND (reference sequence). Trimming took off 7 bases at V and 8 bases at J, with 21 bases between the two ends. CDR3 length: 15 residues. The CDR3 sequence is CASNPGRGPWEPQHF. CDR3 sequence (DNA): TGTGCCAGTAACCCCGGTAGGGGCCCTTGGGAGCCCCAGCATTTT.